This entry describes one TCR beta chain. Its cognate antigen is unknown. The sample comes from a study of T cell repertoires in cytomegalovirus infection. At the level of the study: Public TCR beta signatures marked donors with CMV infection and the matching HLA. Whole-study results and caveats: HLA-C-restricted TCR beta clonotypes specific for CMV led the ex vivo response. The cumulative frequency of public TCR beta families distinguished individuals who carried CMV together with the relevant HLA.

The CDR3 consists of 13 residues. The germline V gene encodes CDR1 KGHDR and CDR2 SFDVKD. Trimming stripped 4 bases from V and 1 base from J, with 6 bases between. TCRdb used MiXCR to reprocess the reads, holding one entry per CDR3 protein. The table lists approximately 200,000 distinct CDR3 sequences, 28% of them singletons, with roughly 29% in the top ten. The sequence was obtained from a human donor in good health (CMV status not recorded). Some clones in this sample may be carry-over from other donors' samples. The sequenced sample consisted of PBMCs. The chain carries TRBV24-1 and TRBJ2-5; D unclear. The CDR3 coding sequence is TGTGCCACCAGTGACAATTTCCAAGAGACCCAGTACTTC. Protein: CATSDNFQETQYF.